One and the same sample provided the 8 T cell receptor beta chains below, sequenced in a study of blood T cell repertoires in COVID-19. The table came from immunoSEQ multiplex PCR; TCRdb's copy has only in-frame clones and leaves some out. Of some 35,000 clones in the sample, 80% were seen once. The sample taken for sequencing was peripheral blood. These receptors were obtained from a man at least 80 years old with acute or convalescent COVID-19.

The chain recombines TRBV20-1 with TRBJ2-7; 10 bases are shared with TRBD2. CDR1 DFQATT and CDR2 SNEGSKA come from the germline V gene (reference sequence). There are 16 residues in the CDR3. V shed 3 bases, J shed 2 bases, and the junction held 10 bases outside the gene matches. The CDR3 spells CSASGGRTSGTYEQYF. The CDR3 DNA sequence: TGCAGTGCTAGTGGGGGGAGGACTAGCGGAACCTACGAGCAGTACTTC.

V is TRBV5-1 and J is TRBJ1-5; D not certain. CDR3 size: 14 residues. Between the trimmed V and J ends, which lost 3 bases and 2 bases, there was a span of 9 bases. CDR1 is SGHRS and CDR2 is YFSETQ in the germline V gene. As DNA, the CDR3 is TGCGCCAGCAGCTCCCACGGGGGCAATCAGCCCCAGCATTTT. The encoded protein is CASSSHGGNQPQHF.

The rearrangement links TRBV18 to TRBJ1-3; D gene ambiguous. This CDR3 is built from 15 residues. The V end lost 2 bases, the J end lost 2 bases, and 10 bases lay between the germline ends. The V gene's germline CDR1 is KGHSH and CDR2 LQKENI. Written as DNA, the CDR3 is TGTGCCAGCTCACCAGGCAGTACCGCTGGAAACACCATATATTTT. Translation gives CASSPGSTAGNTIYF.

The chain uses TRBV2 and TRBJ1-5, with 7 nucleotides matching TRBD1. CDR3 length equals 13 residues. V was clipped by 5 bases and J by 5 bases; unmatched bases: 3. Germline V gene lookup returns CDR1 SNHLY and CDR2 FYNNEI. For the CDR3, the DNA is TGTGCCAGCAGTCAGACAGGGTATCAGCCCCAGCATTTT. Its translation: CASSQTGYQPQHF.

The chain carries TRBV27 and TRBJ2-7; the match to TRBD2 covers 8 bases. The CDR3 has 15 amino acids. Trimming removed 7 bases from V and 3 bases from J; junction bases left unmatched: 11. Germline lookup yields CDR1 MNHEY and CDR2 SMNVEV (reference sequence). CDR3 sequence reads: CASNPVAGGFYEQYF. In DNA, the CDR3 is TGTGCCAGCAACCCCGTTGCGGGAGGTTTCTACGAGCAGTACTTC.

The chain has TRBV5-1 and TRBJ1-2, with D unresolved. Looked up from germline, CDR1 is SGHRS and CDR2 is YFSETQ. This CDR3 has 15 residues. Trimming stripped 0 bases from V and 2 bases from J, with 11 bases between. The CDR3 region is CASSLGAVSNYGYTF. Written as DNA, the CDR3 is TGCGCCAGCAGCTTGGGAGCGGTTTCAAACTATGGCTACACCTTC.

This clone was seen only a few times. The J gene is TRBJ1-1, the V gene TRBV2, with D maybe TRBD1 (6 bases). V shed 2 bases and J shed 4 bases, with 14 bases lying between them. The CDR3 covers 15 residues. Germline CDR1 SNHLY, CDR2 FYNNEI. CDR3 residues: CASSERYVRGTEAFF. CDR3 coding DNA: TGTGCCAGCAGTGAACGATACGTCAGGGGCACTGAAGCTTTCTTT.

The chain couples TRBV5-5 to TRBJ2-7; D is unclear. V was shortened by 4 bases and J by 0 bases, with 8 bases between the two germline ends. CDR1 is SGHKS, CDR2 YYEKEE, per germline (reference sequence). The length of the CDR3 is 13 residues. DNA of the CDR3: TGTGCCAGCAGCCCCCCGAGCTCCTACGAGCAGTACTTC. It translates to CASSPPSSYEQYF.